The 20 T cell receptor beta chains presented below share a single source sample, sequenced in a study of tumor-infiltrating lymphocytes in localized non-small cell lung cancer. Libraries were prepared by immunoSEQ multiplex PCR; TCRdb keeps only in-frame clonotypes and omits some of them. Of 6,000 to 8,500 clones listed, over 70% were seen once; the top ten hold approximately 28%. Sample: lung tumor tissue. The receptors were sampled from a human donor with non-small cell lung cancer.

The CDR3 region is CASSAGVQETQYF. As DNA, the CDR3 is TGTGCCAGCAGCGCCGGGGTCCAAGAGACCCAGTACTTC. The V gene is TRBV9, the J gene TRBJ2-5; tentative D call: TRBD2 (5 bases). Germline loops: CDR1 SGDLS, CDR2 YYNGEE. The CDR3 totals 13 residues. The V and J ends lost 3 bases and 1 base respectively, with 7 bases between them.

This sequence joins TRBV18 and TRBJ1-2, with D possibly TRBD1 on 5 matching bases. Trimming shortened V by 1 base and J by 5 bases, and 11 bases separated the two germline ends. Germline CDR1 KGHSH, CDR2 LQKENI. CDR3 length equals 14 residues. This CDR3 reads CASSPRQGGYGYTF. The CDR3 DNA sequence: TGTGCCAGCTCACCACGTCAGGGAGGGTATGGCTACACCTTC.

The chain has TRBV10-3 and TRBJ2-2; 9 bases fit TRBD1. With V trimmed by 10 bases and J by 7 bases, 7 bases remained unmatched. The germline gives CDR1 ENHRY, CDR2 SYGVKD. The CDR3 runs to 13 residues. The CDR3 spells CATRQGVDGELFF. In DNA, the CDR3 is TGTGCCACCCGACAGGGGGTTGACGGGGAGCTGTTTTTT.

This rearrangement joins TRBV7-3 to TRBJ2-7; 8 nucleotides agree with TRBD1. Germline V lookup: CDR1 SGHTA, CDR2 FQGTGA. The CDR3 totals 14 residues. V gave up 6 bases and J gave up 5 bases; unmatched junction bases: 9. CDR3 nucleotide sequence: TGTGCCAGCAGTCCCGGGACAGGATCGGACGAGCAGTACTTC. Translating it yields CASSPGTGSDEQYF. Full variable domain (rest looked up from reference TRBV7-3 and TRBJ2-7): GAGVSQTPSNKVTEKGKYVELRCDPISGHTALYWYRQSLGQGPEFLIYFQGTGAADDSGLPNDRFFAVRPEGSVSTLKIQRTERGDSAVYLCASSPGTGSDEQYFGPGTRLTVT.

The chain couples TRBV13 to TRBJ2-5, with D tentatively TRBD1 (5 bases). CDR3 length equals 13 residues. Trimming removed 6 bases at V and 2 bases at J, with 10 bases between. The germline gives CDR1 PRHDT, CDR2 FYEKMQ (reference sequence). In DNA, the CDR3 is TGTGCCAGCAGTCCCGACAGTCAAGAGACCCAGTACTTC. Its translation is CASSPDSQETQYF. Variable domain in full (rest from reference TRBV13 and TRBJ2-5): AAGVIQSPRHLIKEKRETATLKCYPIPRHDTVYWYQQGPGQDPQFLISFYEKMQSDKGSIPDRFSAQQFSDYHSELNMSSLELGDSALYFCASSPDSQETQYFGPGTRLLVL.

The genes are TRBV7-9 and TRBJ2-7; TRBD1 might be the D (5 bases). The CDR3 has 14 amino acids. The V end was cut by 0 bases, the J end by 2 bases, with 8 bases between. Germline assignment: CDR1 SEHNR and CDR2 FQNEAQ (reference sequence). CDR3 sequence (DNA): TGTGCCAGCAGCTTAGCCAGGGAACCCTACGAGCAGTACTTC. This codes for CASSLAREPYEQYF.

The gene calls are TRBV10-1 and TRBJ1-1, with D hard to call. The V gene lost 2 bases and the J gene lost 8 bases, with 6 bases spanning the gap. CDR3 length equals 11 residues. The V gene's germline CDR1 is WNHNN and CDR2 SYGVQD (reference sequence). CDR3 region: CASSEGREAFF. The CDR3 region has the DNA TGCGCCAGCAGTGAGGGGCGAGAAGCTTTCTTT.

The chain joins TRBV25-1 to TRBJ1-5; 9 positions agree with TRBD1. Germline CDR1 and CDR2: MGHDK and SYGVNS. V gave up 6 bases and J gave up 7 bases; unmatched junction bases: 4. This CDR3 spans 13 amino acids. The CDR3 protein is CASSPGQGQPQHF. In DNA form, the CDR3 reads TGTGCCAGCAGCCCGGGACAGGGCCAGCCCCAGCATTTT. Full variable domain (outside the CDR3, taken from reference TRBV25-1 and TRBJ1-5): EADIYQTPRYLVIGTGKKITLECSQTMGHDKMYWYQQDPGMELHLIHYSYGVNSTEKGDLSSESTVSRIRTEHFPLTLESARPSHTSQYLCASSPGQGQPQHFGDGTRLSIL.

CDR3 amino acids: CASSQSGANYGYTF. Here the CDR3 DNA reads TGCGCCAGCAGTCAATCAGGGGCTAACTATGGCTACACCTTC. This chain uses TRBV23-1 with TRBJ1-2; possible D gene TRBD1, 5 bases. TRBV23-1 has ORF status, its function being uncertain. There are 14 residues in the CDR3. Trimming removed 0 bases from V and 0 bases from J, with 5 bases in between.

The gene calls are TRBV29-1 and TRBJ2-1; TRBD1 agrees at 8 bases. With V trimmed by 1 base and J by 0 bases, 5 bases remained unmatched. Per germline, CDR1 SQVTM and CDR2 ANQGSEA. This CDR3 spans 16 amino acids. As DNA, the CDR3 is TGCAGCGTTGAAGGATGGACAGGGAGCTCCTACAATGAGCAGTTCTTC. It translates to CSVEGWTGSSYNEQFF.

V and J are TRBV2 and TRBJ2-5; the D gene could be TRBD1 or TRBD2 (6 bases each). Trimming cost V 2 bases and J 3 bases, with 10 bases left between them. The CDR3 runs 14 residues. Germline CDR1 is SNHLY and CDR2 is FYNNEI. CDR3: CASSELGGEETQYF. The CDR3 DNA is TGTGCCAGCAGTGAATTGGGGGGCGAAGAGACCCAGTACTTC.

The chain carries TRBV2 and TRBJ1-5, with 8 nucleotides matching TRBD1. Looked up from germline, CDR1 is SNHLY and CDR2 is FYNNEI. The CDR3 sequence is 15 residues long. V was pared by 0 bases and J by 4 bases, with 2 bases of the junction left unmatched. The chain's CDR3 is CASSEADRENQPQHF. The CDR3 nucleotides read TGTGCCAGCAGTGAAGCGGACAGGGAGAATCAGCCCCAGCATTTT.

V is TRBV4-1 and J is TRBJ1-1; D is unclear. CDR1 MGHRA and CDR2 YSYEKL come from the germline V gene. V was trimmed by 0 bases and J by 3 bases, leaving 5 bases between them. This CDR3 has 13 amino acids. The CDR3 DNA reads TGCGCCAGCAGCCAAGATTGGGACACTGAAGCTTTCTTT. Its protein product is CASSQDWDTEAFF.

This chain uses TRBV15 with TRBJ2-6; tentatively, D is TRBD1 (5 bases). V was shortened by 5 bases and J by 3 bases, with 14 bases between the two germline ends. Germline V gene sequence: CDR1 LNHNV, CDR2 YYDKDF (reference sequence). The CDR3 has 16 amino acids. In DNA, the CDR3 is TGTGCCACCAGCTATGGCCTGACAGATGGGGCCAACGTCCTGACTTTC. Translating it yields CATSYGLTDGANVLTF.

The rearrangement joins TRBV5-8 to TRBJ2-2; D gene unclear. This CDR3 region has 15 residues. From germline, CDR1 is SGHTS and CDR2 YDEGEE. V was cut by 0 bases and J by 5 bases, with 11 bases left in between. The chain's CDR3 is CASSLAALGTGELFF. In nucleotides, the CDR3 is TGTGCCAGCAGCTTGGCGGCGCTGGGAACCGGGGAGCTGTTTTTT. The full variable domain, in which reference TRBV5-8 and TRBJ2-2 provide the parts outside the CDR3, is EAGVTQSPTHLIKTRGQQATLRCSPISGHTSVYWYQQALGLGLQFLLWYDEGEERNRGNFPPRFSGRQFPNYSSELNVNALELEDSALYLCASSLAALGTGELFFGEGSRLTVL.

The V and J genes are TRBV5-1 and TRBJ1-1, with a tentative D call TRBD1 (5 bases). V lost 4 bases and J lost 1, with 8 bases in between. The CDR3 is made up of 13 amino acids. Germline V gives CDR1 SGHRS, CDR2 YFSETQ. Here the CDR3 reads CASSGQGNTEAFF. For the CDR3, the DNA is TGCGCCAGCAGCGGGCAGGGGAACACTGAAGCTTTCTTT.

The J gene is TRBJ1-2, the V gene TRBV7-8; no firm D call. Germline-derived CDR1 and CDR2 are SGHVS and FQNEAQ. The CDR3 is 13 residues long. V was clipped by 5 bases and J by 4 bases, with 11 bases between them. The CDR3 nucleotides read TGTGCCAGCAGCCCAGACCAGTCCTATGGCTACACCTTC. The encoded protein is CASSPDQSYGYTF.

V gene TRBV14 combines with J gene TRBJ2-6; D may be TRBD2 (6 bases). Per germline, CDR1 SGHDN and CDR2 FVKESK. The length of the CDR3 is 16 residues. Trimming cost V 3 bases and J 0 bases, with 9 bases left between them. CDR3 sequence reads: CASSQGGYSGANVLTF. For the CDR3, the DNA is TGTGCCAGCAGCCAGGGGGGATACTCTGGGGCCAACGTCCTGACTTTC.

The gene calls are TRBV18 and TRBJ2-2; D perhaps matches TRBD1 (6 bases). The CDR3 has 14 residues. Between the trimmed V and J ends, which lost 4 bases and 5 bases, there was a span of 11 bases. Germline assignment: CDR1 KGHSH and CDR2 LQKENI. The chain's CDR3 is CASSLLDRTGELFF. The CDR3 DNA sequence: TGTGCCAGCTCACTCCTCGACAGGACCGGGGAGCTGTTTTTT.

The chain links TRBV28 to TRBJ1-1; D gene ambiguous. Germline CDR1 reads MDHEN; CDR2 reads SYDVKM. The CDR3 is made up of 14 amino acids. The ends were cut back, 11 bases at V and 5 bases at J, with 21 bases in the middle. CDR3 sequence reads: CASDLAGSGTEAFF. CDR3 bases: TGTGCCTCCGACCTCGCGGGGAGTGGGACTGAAGCTTTCTTT.